Shown below are 18 T cell receptor beta chains from a single sample sequenced in a study of CD4 T cells in relation to SARS-CoV-2 and coronaviruses. Clones were sequenced by immunoSEQ multiplex PCR, and TCRdb holds only the in-frame ones, with some missing. The data show around 23,000 clones, around 79% seen once. Unexposed donor CD4+ T cells date from about 2011-2018, before the COVID-19 pandemic. After nine to ten days of culture, CD4+ T cells were isolated. Their antigen targets remain unknown. Sequencing was done on a sample of CD4+ T cells from PBMCs, cultured in vitro. The receptors come from a human donor in good health.

The J gene is TRBJ1-6, the V gene TRBV5-1; possibly TRBD1 for D (6 bases). V lost 2 bases, J lost 6 bases, and 12 bases lay in between. The length of the CDR3 is 15 residues. The V gene's germline CDR1 is SGHRS and CDR2 YFSETQ. The DNA of the CDR3 is TGCGCCAGCAGCTTATCAGGACAGACTAATTCACCCCTCCACTTT. This encodes CASSLSGQTNSPLHF.

The chain recombines TRBV25-1 with TRBJ1-1; 9 bases are a match to TRBD1. V shed 1 base, J shed 5 bases, and the junction held 8 bases outside the gene matches. The CDR3 is 16 amino acids. Germline CDR1 is MGHDK and CDR2 is SYGVNS. The DNA of the CDR3 is TGTGCCAGCAGTGAATTGAACAGGGGGCTAAGGACTGAAGCTTTCTTT. It specifies CASSELNRGLRTEAFF.

The J gene is TRBJ2-2, the V gene TRBV7-3; D call uncertain. This CDR3 has 16 residues. The germline V gene has CDR1 SGHTA and CDR2 FQGTGA. The V end was cut by 4 bases, the J end by 0 bases, with 12 bases between. The CDR3 loop is CASSSPPIANTGELFF. The CDR3 DNA reads as TGTGCCAGCAGCTCCCCTCCCATTGCGAACACCGGGGAGCTGTTTTTT.

In this sample, this clone turned up a few times. The chain combines TRBV12-3 or TRBV12-4 with TRBJ1-2, with D possibly matching TRBD1 (6 bases). CDR3 size: 13 residues. V was trimmed by 6 bases and J by 3 bases, leaving 11 bases between them. The CDR3 is CASRPTGYYGYTF. The CDR3 nucleotides are TGTGCCAGCAGACCAACAGGGTACTATGGCTACACCTTC.

This clone was counted between two and nine times. The rearrangement links TRBV5-4 to TRBJ2-7, with a tentative D call TRBD2 (6 bases). Germline V gene data show CDR1 as SGHNT and CDR2 as YYREEE (reference sequence). This CDR3 has 15 amino acids. Trimming cost V 2 bases and J 2 bases, with 14 bases left between them. CDR3 loop: CASSFGLASTYEQYF. The CDR3 DNA sequence: TGTGCCAGCAGCTTTGGGCTAGCGAGTACCTACGAGCAGTACTTC.

J is TRBJ2-5 and V is TRBV27; a possible D gene is TRBD1 (6 bases). Germline lookup yields CDR1 MNHEY and CDR2 SMNVEV (reference sequence). Trimming pared 1 base from V and 3 bases from J, leaving 18 bases between. The CDR3 covers 17 residues. CDR3 sequence: CASSLYPRTGLEETQYF. CDR3 DNA sequence: TGTGCCAGCAGTTTATACCCCCGAACAGGGTTGGAAGAGACCCAGTACTTC.

This clone was recorded only once. The chain links TRBV12-5 to TRBJ2-1; D gene unclear. Trimming shortened V by 4 bases and J by 11 bases, and 27 bases separated the two germline ends. Germline CDR1 and CDR2: LGHNT and FRNRAP. The CDR3 has 17 amino acids. The CDR3 is CASGSIHPSNRSYKQFF. Here the CDR3 DNA reads TGTGCTAGTGGTTCAATCCACCCATCCAACCGCTCTTACAAGCAGTTCTTC.

The CDR3 sequence: CASSLPGRTTQYF. For the CDR3, the DNA is TGCGCCAGCAGCTTGCCTGGTCGCACTACGCAGTATTTT. The chain joins TRBV5-1 to TRBJ2-3; D unclear. Trimming stripped 1 base from V and 8 bases from J, with 11 bases between. This CDR3 has 13 residues. In germline, CDR1 is SGHRS, CDR2 YFSETQ.

The chain employs TRBV7-8 and TRBJ2-7; 7 bases fit TRBD2. This CDR3 is built from 15 residues. Germline CDR1 is SGHVS and CDR2 is FQNEAQ. V shed 0 bases and J 5 bases; nucleotides not matched to a gene: 7. This CDR3 reads CASSLAGGPRNEQYF. The CDR3 DNA is TGTGCCAGCAGCTTAGCGGGAGGGCCTAGGAACGAGCAGTACTTC.

This sequence joins TRBV11-3 and TRBJ2-1, with 10 bases fitting TRBD2. V lost 5 bases and J lost 8; bases outside the gene matches: 9. Germline V gene lookup returns CDR1 SGHNT and CDR2 YENEEA. There are 15 residues in the CDR3. The CDR3, as DNA: TGTGCCAGCAGCCCGGGCAGCGGGAGGGGGGATGAGCAGTTCTTC. This encodes CASSPGSGRGDEQFF.

This chain joins TRBV9 and TRBJ2-5; no firm D call. Germline values: CDR1 SGDLS, CDR2 YYNGEE. Trimming cost V 0 bases and J 2 bases, with 8 bases left between them. There are 14 residues in the CDR3. The chain's CDR3 is CASSVGVLQETQYF. The CDR3 bases are TGTGCCAGCAGCGTAGGCGTTCTTCAAGAGACCCAGTACTTC.

The chain combines TRBV5-1 with TRBJ2-7, with D tentatively TRBD1 (5 bases). V lost 1 base to trimming and J lost 3 bases, with 14 bases between them. This CDR3 has 15 residues. Germline CDR1 SGHRS, CDR2 YFSETQ. The CDR3 loop reads CASSLKGIGDYEQYF. CDR3 bases: TGCGCCAGCAGCTTGAAGGGAATAGGGGACTACGAGCAGTACTTC.

The genes are TRBV9 and TRBJ2-1; TRBD2 might be the D (6 bases). The CDR3 is made up of 13 amino acids. CDR1 SGDLS and CDR2 YYNGEE come from the germline V gene. V gave up 3 bases and J gave up 6 bases, with 10 bases separating them. The CDR3 coding sequence is TGTGCCAGCAGCGCCGGGACTCCCAATGAGCAGTTCTTC. It encodes CASSAGTPNEQFF.

The chain joins TRBV29-1 to TRBJ2-1, with 13 bases aligning to TRBD2. CDR1 SQVTM and CDR2 ANQGSEA come from the germline V gene. The CDR3 has 13 residues. With V trimmed by 5 bases and J by 9 bases, 4 bases remained unmatched. The CDR3 DNA sequence: TGCAGCGTTCGGACTAGCGGGAGAACTGAGCAGTTCTTC. It specifies CSVRTSGRTEQFF.

Here the CDR3 DNA reads TGTGCCAGCAGCCCGGGACTAGCGGCCTACGAGCAGTACTTC. It codes for CASSPGLAAYEQYF. The chain couples TRBV7-2 to TRBJ2-7; 11 bases agree with TRBD2. This CDR3 spans 14 amino acids. The trim removed 5 bases at V and 2 bases at J, leaving 2 bases unmatched. Germline assignment: CDR1 SGHTA and CDR2 FQGNSA.

The V and J genes are TRBV5-4 and TRBJ2-1, with 10 nucleotides matching TRBD2. The CDR3 is made up of 19 amino acids. V lost 0 bases to trimming and J lost 2 bases; unmatched junction nucleotides: 11. Germline CDR1 reads SGHNT; CDR2 reads YYREEE (reference sequence). The CDR3 sequence: CASSLVLLAGREPYNEQFF. Here the CDR3 DNA reads TGTGCCAGCAGCTTGGTTCTACTAGCGGGAAGAGAGCCCTACAATGAGCAGTTCTTC.

The count of this clone is one. The rearrangement uses TRBV6-1 and TRBJ2-2; maybe TRBD2 (5 bases). Germline-derived CDR1 and CDR2 are MNHNS and SASEGT. The CDR3 is 17 residues long. Trimming left V 1 base short and J 3 bases short, with 15 bases between. The CDR3 loop is CASSEGRTSGYTGELFF. CDR3 nucleotide sequence: TGTGCCAGCAGTGAAGGGAGGACGAGTGGGTACACCGGGGAGCTGTTTTTT.

V gene TRBV5-1 combines with J gene TRBJ1-2; 8 positions agree with TRBD1. Germline lookup yields CDR1 SGHRS and CDR2 YFSETQ. There are 14 residues in the CDR3. The V segment lost 4 bases and the J segment 6 bases; nucleotides outside the gene matches: 8. CDR3 nucleotides: TGCGCCAGCAGCCCCAGGGGGCAGGTAAATGGCTACACCTTC. Translation gives CASSPRGQVNGYTF. Combining the CDR3 with reference TRBV5-1 and TRBJ1-2 gives the whole variable domain KAGVTQTPRYLIKTRGQQVTLSCSPISGHRSVSWYQQTPGQGLQFLFEYFSETQRNKGNFPGRFSGRQFSNSRSEMNVSTLELGDSALYLCASSPRGQVNGYTFGSGTRLTVV.